The 18 T cell receptor beta chains below were found in one sample sequenced in a study of cytomegalovirus exposure and HLA in healthy donors. PCR involved 60 Vbeta and 13 Jbeta primers. Repertoires were generated with immunoSEQ multiplex PCR, while TCRdb's copy carries only in-frame clones and drops some. The sample includes about 110,000 clones, around 73% of them seen just once. Source material: PBMCs. The receptor source for this set is a middle-aged man in good health and CMV-seronegative.

This clone occurred once. The chain combines TRBV27 with TRBJ1-2, with D possibly TRBD1 on 6 matching bases. The CDR3 contains 17 residues. CDR1 and CDR2 (germline): MNHEY, SMNVEV (reference sequence). The V and J ends lost 4 bases and 1 base respectively, with 19 bases between them. The CDR3: CASSYRPPGHGNYGYTF. DNA of the CDR3: TGTGCCAGCAGTTACAGGCCTCCGGGACACGGTAACTATGGCTACACCTTC.

Only a few counts were recorded for this clone. V and J are TRBV6-4 and TRBJ2-3, with 8 bases lining up with TRBD2. J gave up 6 bases and V 4 bases, and 6 bases lay outside the gene matches. CDR1 MRHNA and CDR2 SNTAGT come from the germline V gene. This CDR3 contains 14 residues. The CDR3 coding sequence is TGTGCCAGCAGTGGAGCGGGGGCGGGGGATACGCAGTATTTT. The encoded protein is CASSGAGAGDTQYF.

The chain carries TRBV7-2 and TRBJ2-5, with D perhaps TRBD2 (6 bases). There are 13 residues in the CDR3. CDR1 is SGHTA and CDR2 is FQGNSA in the germline V gene. The V and J ends lost 3 bases and 4 bases respectively, with 9 bases between them. CDR3 nucleotides: TGTGCCAGCAGCTTCGGGGAGGCAGAGACCCAGTACTTC. Its protein product is CASSFGEAETQYF.

V is TRBV19 and J is TRBJ2-7, with 8 bases identical to TRBD1. This CDR3 comprises 16 residues. Germline-derived CDR1 and CDR2 are LNHDA and SQIVND (reference sequence). With 3 bases clipped from V and 3 bases from J, the junction kept 10 bases outside the gene matches. CDR3 nucleotides: TGTGCCAGTAGTATGAGTACAGGGGGTTTCGACTACGAGCAGTACTTC. It translates to CASSMSTGGFDYEQYF.

The genes are TRBV7-8 and TRBJ1-5; no definite D call. V was pared by 5 bases and J by 0 bases, with 8 bases between. The CDR3 has 14 amino acids. Germline V gives CDR1 SGHVS, CDR2 FQNEAQ. CDR3 in DNA: TGTGCCAGCAGCCCTCCGGTTAGCAATCAGCCCCAGCATTTT. Encoded protein: CASSPPVSNQPQHF. Together with reference TRBV7-8 and TRBJ1-5, the CDR3 gives the full variable domain: GAGVSQSPRYKVAKRGQDVALRCDPISGHVSLFWYQQALGQGPEFLTYFQNEAQLDKSGLPSDRFFAERPEGSVSTLKIQRTQQEDSAVYLCASSPPVSNQPQHFGDGTRLSIL.

The chain couples TRBV5-6 to TRBJ2-5; D is ambiguous. The J call may be mistaken, given a closer DNA end match to TRBJ2-7. Germline CDR1 and CDR2: SGHDT and YYEEEE. There are 13 residues in the CDR3. The CDR3 DNA is TGTGCCAGCAGCTTGGAAATGCGCCACGAGCAGTACTTC. Protein: CASSLEMRHEQYF.

In the case of this clone: Other DNA variants within this sample encode the same CDR3. The genes are TRBV5-6 and TRBJ2-7; weak D call: TRBD2 (5 bases). Trimming stripped 3 bases from V and 7 bases from J, with 11 bases between. This CDR3 contains 12 residues. Germline lookup yields CDR1 SGHDT and CDR2 YYEEEE. The CDR3 protein is CASSSPRGEQYF. CDR3 nucleotide sequence: TGTGCCAGCAGCTCCCCCCGAGGGGAGCAGTACTTC.

The V and J genes are TRBV7-6 and TRBJ1-1; D ambiguous. Germline lookup yields CDR1 SGHVS and CDR2 FNYEAQ. V lost 5 bases to trimming and J lost 1 base, with 14 bases between them. This CDR3 has 15 residues. The CDR3: CASSRALTGNTEAFF. The CDR3 DNA reads TGTGCCAGCAGCAGAGCACTGACGGGGAACACTGAAGCTTTCTTT.

The chain combines TRBV9 with TRBJ1-5, with a possible D match to TRBD1 (5 bases). The CDR3 sequence is 15 residues long. Germline V CDR1 and CDR2: SGDLS, YYNGEE. V lost 3 bases and J lost 0, with 10 bases in between. The CDR3, as DNA: TGTGCCAGCAGCGGTACAGGTTTTAGCAATCAGCCCCAGCATTTT. As protein: CASSGTGFSNQPQHF.

The chain joins TRBV27 to TRBJ2-2, with 9 positions matching TRBD2. With V trimmed by 3 bases and J by 7 bases, 9 bases remained unmatched. The CDR3 consists of 16 residues. The germline gives CDR1 MNHEY, CDR2 SMNVEV (reference sequence). The CDR3 DNA is TGTGCCAGCAGTTTTGGGCGGGGGGGCCGCGGCGGGGAGCTGTTTTTT. Protein sequence: CASSFGRGGRGGELFF.

The V call is TRBV7-9, the J call TRBJ2-7, with TRBD1 as a possible D gene (6 bases). Deletions cut 3 bases from V and 5 bases from J, with 14 bases between. Germline CDR1 reads SEHNR; CDR2 reads FQNEAQ (reference sequence). The CDR3 covers 14 residues. The CDR3 region has the DNA TGTGCCAGCAGCTTGGCCCAGGGGATCCACGAGCAGTACTTC. Translated: CASSLAQGIHEQYF.

The CDR3 nucleotides are TGTGCCAGCAGTGAGAGGGGCTGGACTAGCAACTACGAGCAGTACTTC. Its translation: CASSERGWTSNYEQYF. The genes are TRBV2 and TRBJ2-7; 8 bases match TRBD2. This CDR3 is 16 amino acids long. Germline-derived CDR1 and CDR2 are SNHLY and FYNNEI. V trimming: 3 bases; J trimming: 3 bases; junction bases outside the gene matches: 10.

This clone has only a few counts. This rearrangement joins TRBV5-6 to TRBJ1-2, with TRBD1 identical over 9 bases. V was pared by 0 bases and J by 5 bases, with 5 bases of the junction left unmatched. Germline V CDR1 and CDR2: SGHDT, YYEEEE. This CDR3 is 15 amino acids long. The CDR3 DNA is TGTGCCAGCAGCTTGGACGGGACAGGGTTGTATGGCTACACCTTC. It codes for CASSLDGTGLYGYTF. Full variable domain (remainder filled in from reference TRBV5-6 and TRBJ1-2): DAGVTQSPTHLIKTRGQQVTLRCSPKSGHDTVSWYQQALGQGPQFIFQYYEEEERQRGNFPDRFSGHQFPNYSSELNVNALLLGDSALYLCASSLDGTGLYGYTFGSGTRLTVV.

This CDR3 is CASSLAKQGWTEAFF. Here the CDR3 DNA reads TGTGCCAGCAGTTTGGCGAAACAGGGGTGGACTGAAGCTTTCTTT. The chain joins TRBV27 to TRBJ1-1; 7 nucleotides line up with TRBD1. Germline CDR1 reads MNHEY; CDR2 reads SMNVEV (reference sequence). The V segment lost 3 bases and the J segment 5 bases; nucleotides outside the gene matches: 9. This CDR3 spans 15 amino acids.

The CDR3 here is CASSPQGVRMNTEAFF. In DNA form, the CDR3 reads TGTGCCAGCAGTCCGCAGGGGGTTCGGATGAACACTGAAGCTTTCTTT. The chain joins TRBV5-6 to TRBJ1-1; 7 bases are a match to TRBD1. The CDR3 consists of 16 residues. The V and J ends lost 5 bases and 0 bases, in that order; junction bases with no gene match: 10. CDR1 is SGHDT and CDR2 is YYEEEE in the germline V gene.

This clone was detected only a few times. The chain uses TRBV6-5 and TRBJ1-4; tentative D call: TRBD1 (5 bases). From germline, CDR1 is MNHEY and CDR2 SVGAGI. The CDR3 extends over 15 amino acids. V was cut by 6 bases and J by 2 bases, with 13 bases left in between. The CDR3 sequence is CASSHRGTTNEKLFF. In DNA, the CDR3 is TGTGCCAGCAGCCACCGGGGGACGACTAATGAAAAACTGTTTTTT.

The chain is built from TRBV11-2 and TRBJ1-5, with D uncertain. V lost 1 base, J lost 7 bases, and 11 bases lay in between. The CDR3 has 14 residues. Germline CDR1 and CDR2: SGHAT and FQNNGV. The CDR3 DNA is TGTGCCAGCAGCTTAGGAGGTCGTGGACAGCCCCAGCATTTT. It specifies CASSLGGRGQPQHF. Using reference TRBV11-2 and TRBJ1-5 for the parts outside the CDR3, the full variable domain is EAGVAQSPRYKIIEKRQSVAFWCNPISGHATLYWYQQILGQGPKLLIQFQNNGVVDDSQLPKDRFSAERLKGVDSTLKIQPAKLEDSAVYLCASSLGGRGQPQHFGDGTRLSIL.

The V and J genes are TRBV28 and TRBJ2-7, with a possible D match to TRBD1 (7 bases). The germline V gene encodes CDR1 MDHEN and CDR2 SYDVKM. The CDR3 has 17 amino acids. V shed 6 bases and J shed 0 bases, with 21 bases lying between them. The DNA of the CDR3 is TGTGCCAGCAGCCGGGAAGGGGGCGGGGCCCTCTCCTACGAGCAGTACTTC. Translation gives CASSREGGGALSYEQYF.